This TCR beta chain originates from a study of blood T cell repertoires in COVID-19. Study as a whole: Samples taken during acute and convalescent COVID-19 were collected in the United States, Italy and Spain. T cells, B-cell-depleted T cells, or PBMCs supplied cDNA or gDNA.

Per the original methods: Reference gene primer amplification gave estimated nucleated cell counts. This table comes from immunoSEQ multiplex PCR, and its TCRdb copy is limited to in-frame clones, with some not included. The DNA gave D and trimming, while V, J and clone size come from that table. This sample has under 200,000 clones; around 89% occur once, and the top ten carry around 6%. This clone was found a few times. V dropped 4 bases and J dropped 7; count of bases not matched to a gene: 5. The CDR3 sequence is 13 residues long. The material sequenced was peripheral blood. The chain couples TRBV5-3 to TRBJ2-5, with TRBD2 identical over 9 bases. TRBV5-3 is flagged as an ORF with uncertain function. The TCR sequence derives from a man aged 35 to 55 with active or convalescent COVID-19. The CDR3, as DNA: TGTGCCAGAAGCCCTAGCGGGGCTGGGACCCAGTACTTC. It encodes CARSPSGAGTQYF.